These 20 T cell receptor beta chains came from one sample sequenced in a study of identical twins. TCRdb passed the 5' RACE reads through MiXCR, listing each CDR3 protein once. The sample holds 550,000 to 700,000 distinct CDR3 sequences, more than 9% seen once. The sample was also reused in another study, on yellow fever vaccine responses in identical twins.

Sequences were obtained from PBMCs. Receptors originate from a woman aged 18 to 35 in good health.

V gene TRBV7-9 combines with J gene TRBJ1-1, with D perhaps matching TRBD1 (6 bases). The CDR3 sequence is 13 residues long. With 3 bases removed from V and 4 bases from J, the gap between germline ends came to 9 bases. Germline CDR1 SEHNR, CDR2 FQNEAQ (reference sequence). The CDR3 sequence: CASSFWGATEAFF. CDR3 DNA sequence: TGTGCCAGCAGCTTCTGGGGGGCCACTGAAGCTTTCTTT. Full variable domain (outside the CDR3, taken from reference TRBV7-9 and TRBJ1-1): DTGVSQNPRHKITKRGQNVTFRCDPISEHNRLYWYRQTLGQGPEFLTYFQNEAQLEKSRLLSDRFSAERPKGSFSTLEIQRTEQGDSAMYLCASSFWGATEAFFGQGTRLTVV.

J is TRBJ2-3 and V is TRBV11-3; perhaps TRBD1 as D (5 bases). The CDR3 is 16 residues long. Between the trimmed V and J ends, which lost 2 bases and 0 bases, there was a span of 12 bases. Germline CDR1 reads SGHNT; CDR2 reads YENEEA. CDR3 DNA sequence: TGTGCCAGCAGCTTAAGGACATCCGCTAGCACAGATACGCAGTATTTT. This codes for CASSLRTSASTDTQYF.

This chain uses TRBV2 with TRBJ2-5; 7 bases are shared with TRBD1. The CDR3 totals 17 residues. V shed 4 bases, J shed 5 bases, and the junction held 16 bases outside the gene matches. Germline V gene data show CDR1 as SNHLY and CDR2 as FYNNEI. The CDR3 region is CASSVMAGTVNKETQYF. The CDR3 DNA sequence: TGTGCCAGCAGTGTAATGGCCGGGACAGTAAATAAGGAGACCCAGTACTTC.

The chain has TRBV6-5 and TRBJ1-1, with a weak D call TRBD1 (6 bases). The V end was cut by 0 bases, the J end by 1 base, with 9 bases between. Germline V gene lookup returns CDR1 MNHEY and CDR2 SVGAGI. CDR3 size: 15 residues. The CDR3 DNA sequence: TGTGCCAGCAGTTACTCGTTGGACAGGAACACTGAAGCTTTCTTT. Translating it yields CASSYSLDRNTEAFF.

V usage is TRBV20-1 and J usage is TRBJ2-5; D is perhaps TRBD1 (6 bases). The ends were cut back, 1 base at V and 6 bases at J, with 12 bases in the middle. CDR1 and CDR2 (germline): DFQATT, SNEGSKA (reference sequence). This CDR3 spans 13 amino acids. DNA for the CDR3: TGCAGTGCTAGAGCAACAGGGACCAAGACCCAGTACTTC. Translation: CSARATGTKTQYF.

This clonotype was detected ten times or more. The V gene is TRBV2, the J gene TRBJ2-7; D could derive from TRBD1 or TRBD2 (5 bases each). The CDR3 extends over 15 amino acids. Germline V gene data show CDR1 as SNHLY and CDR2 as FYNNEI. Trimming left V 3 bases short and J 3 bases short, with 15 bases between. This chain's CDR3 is CASSEGQGGLYEQYF. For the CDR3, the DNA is TGTGCCAGCAGTGAGGGGCAGGGCGGGCTCTACGAGCAGTACTTC.

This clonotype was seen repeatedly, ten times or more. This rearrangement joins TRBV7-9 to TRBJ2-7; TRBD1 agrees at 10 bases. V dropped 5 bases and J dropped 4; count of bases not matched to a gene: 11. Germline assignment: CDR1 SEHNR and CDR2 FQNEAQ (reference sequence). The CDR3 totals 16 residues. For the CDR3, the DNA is TGTGCCAGCAGCAAACCGGGACAGGGGACCCCGTACGAGCAGTACTTC. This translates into CASSKPGQGTPYEQYF.

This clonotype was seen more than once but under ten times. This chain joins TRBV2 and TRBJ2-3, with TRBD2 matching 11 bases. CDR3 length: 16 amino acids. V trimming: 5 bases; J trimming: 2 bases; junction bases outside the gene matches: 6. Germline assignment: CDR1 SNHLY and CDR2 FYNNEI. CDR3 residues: CASSHTSGRVTDTQYF. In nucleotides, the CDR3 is TGTGCCAGCAGTCATACTAGCGGGAGAGTCACAGATACGCAGTATTTT.

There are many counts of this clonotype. CDR3 protein: CASSRSSYNSPLHF. Here the CDR3 DNA reads TGCGCCAGCAGCCGGAGCTCCTATAATTCACCCCTCCACTTT. This chain uses TRBV5-1 with TRBJ1-6, with D hard to call. V gave up 4 bases and J gave up 0 bases, with 5 bases separating them. This CDR3 has 14 amino acids. Germline V gene lookup returns CDR1 SGHRS and CDR2 YFSETQ.

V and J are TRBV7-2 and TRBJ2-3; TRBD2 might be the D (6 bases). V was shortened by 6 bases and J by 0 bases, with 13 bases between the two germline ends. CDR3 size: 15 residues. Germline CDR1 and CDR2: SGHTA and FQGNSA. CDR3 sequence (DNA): TGTGCCAGCAGGGGATCTAGCGTGAGCACAGATACGCAGTATTTT. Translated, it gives CASRGSSVSTDTQYF.

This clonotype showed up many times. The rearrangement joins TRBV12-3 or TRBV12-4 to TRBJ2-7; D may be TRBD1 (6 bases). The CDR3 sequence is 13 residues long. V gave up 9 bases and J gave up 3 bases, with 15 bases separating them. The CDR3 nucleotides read TGTGCCAGTAATACAGGGATACTCTACGAGCAGTACTTC. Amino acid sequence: CASNTGILYEQYF.

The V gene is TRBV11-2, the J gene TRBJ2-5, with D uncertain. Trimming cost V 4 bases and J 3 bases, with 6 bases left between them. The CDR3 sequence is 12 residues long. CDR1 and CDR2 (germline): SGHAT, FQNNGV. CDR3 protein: CASSSIKETQYF. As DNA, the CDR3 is TGTGCCAGCAGCTCGATAAAAGAGACCCAGTACTTC.

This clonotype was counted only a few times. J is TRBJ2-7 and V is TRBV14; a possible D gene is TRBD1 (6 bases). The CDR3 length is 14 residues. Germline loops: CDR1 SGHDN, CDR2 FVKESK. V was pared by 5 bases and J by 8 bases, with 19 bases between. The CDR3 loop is CASSKTSGATKQYF. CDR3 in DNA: TGTGCCAGCAGCAAAACATCAGGGGCTACGAAGCAGTACTTC.

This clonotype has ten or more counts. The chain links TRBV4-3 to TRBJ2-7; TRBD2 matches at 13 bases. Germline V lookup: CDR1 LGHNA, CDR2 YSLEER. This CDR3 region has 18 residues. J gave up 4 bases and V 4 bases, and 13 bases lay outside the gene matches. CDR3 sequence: CASSLWTSGSFLGYEQYF. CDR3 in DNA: TGCGCCAGCAGCCTCTGGACTAGCGGGAGCTTCCTTGGGTACGAGCAGTACTTC.

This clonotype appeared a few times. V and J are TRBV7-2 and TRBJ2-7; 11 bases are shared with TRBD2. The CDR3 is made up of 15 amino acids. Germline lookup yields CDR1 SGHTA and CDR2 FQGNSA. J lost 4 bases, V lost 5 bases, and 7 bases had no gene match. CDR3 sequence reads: CASSPRGLAGYEQYF. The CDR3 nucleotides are TGTGCCAGCAGCCCACGCGGACTAGCGGGTTACGAGCAGTACTTC.

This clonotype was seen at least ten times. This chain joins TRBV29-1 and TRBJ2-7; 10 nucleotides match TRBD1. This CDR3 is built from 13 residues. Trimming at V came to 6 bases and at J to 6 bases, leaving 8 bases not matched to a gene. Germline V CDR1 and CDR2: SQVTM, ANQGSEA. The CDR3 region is CSVPGQGSGEQYF. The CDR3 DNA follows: TGCAGCGTCCCGGGACAGGGGTCCGGCGAGCAGTACTTC.

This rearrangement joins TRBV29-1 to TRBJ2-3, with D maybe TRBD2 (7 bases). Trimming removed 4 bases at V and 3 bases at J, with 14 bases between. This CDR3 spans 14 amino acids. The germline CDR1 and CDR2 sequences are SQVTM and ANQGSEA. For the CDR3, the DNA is TGCAGCGTTGGAGGGGGGGTCCGGACAGATACGCAGTATTTT. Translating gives CSVGGGVRTDTQYF.

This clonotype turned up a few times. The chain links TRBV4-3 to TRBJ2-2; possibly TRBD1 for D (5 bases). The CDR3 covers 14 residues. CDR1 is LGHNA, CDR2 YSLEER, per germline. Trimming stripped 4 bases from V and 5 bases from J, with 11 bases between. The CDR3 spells CASSPNPGTGELFF. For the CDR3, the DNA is TGCGCCAGCAGCCCTAACCCAGGGACCGGGGAGCTGTTTTTT.

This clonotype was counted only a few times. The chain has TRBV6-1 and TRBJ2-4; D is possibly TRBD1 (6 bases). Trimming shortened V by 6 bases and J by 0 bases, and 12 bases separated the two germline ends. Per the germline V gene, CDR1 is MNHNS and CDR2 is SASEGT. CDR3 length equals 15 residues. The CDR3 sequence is CASRSGEGAKNIQYF. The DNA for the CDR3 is TGTGCCAGCAGGTCAGGGGAAGGAGCCAAAAACATTCAGTACTTC.

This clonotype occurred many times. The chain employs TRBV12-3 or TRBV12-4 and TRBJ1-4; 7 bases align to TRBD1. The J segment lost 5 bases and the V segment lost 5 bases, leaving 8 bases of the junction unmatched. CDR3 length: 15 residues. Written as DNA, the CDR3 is TGTGCCAGCAGTCTTTTACAGGGGTGGAATGAAAAACTGTTTTTT. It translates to CASSLLQGWNEKLFF.